In this sample, the clone carrying this T cell receptor (beta chain) turned up once. The source of the sample is a study of blood T cells in healthy people across ages. Germline-derived CDR1 and CDR2 are LGHDT and YNNKEL (reference sequence). The length of the CDR3 is 12 residues. Germline trimming cut 4 bases from V and 9 bases from J; bases unmatched to any gene: 2. A second roughly 6 to 11 cycle PCR used barcoded and J-beta primers. TCRdb recomputed calls from the 5' RACE reads with MiXCR, one row per CDR3 protein. Of 850,000 to 1,000,000 distinct CDR3 sequences in the sample, 45% to 50% are singletons; the top ten hold 13%.

This TCR derives from a man between 25 and 39 years old in good health. The chain joins TRBV3-1 to TRBJ1-5; 8 nucleotides align to TRBD1. The sequencing input was blood. The CDR3 is CASSPRGRPQHF. The CDR3 coding sequence is TGTGCCAGCAGCCCCAGGGGGCGGCCCCAGCATTTT.